This T cell receptor (beta chain) stems from a study of T-cell memory formation after mild COVID-19. Whole-study results and caveats: Pre-infection memory showed some responding clones, and this suggested that cross-reactive memory joined. From day 15 to 85, contracting clones were balanced between CD4 and CD8, whereas later expanders leaned toward CD4+.

As for this clonotype: The target antigen is unknown.

The authors produced TCR alpha and TCR beta cDNA libraries with sample barcodes and UMIs by 5'RACE using constant-segment primers. In TCRdb, the 5' RACE reads were re-called with MiXCR into one record per CDR3 protein. The top ten clones hold 20% to 25% of a sample with under 550,000 distinct CDR3 sequences, roughly 18% of them seen once. In germline, CDR1 is SGHRS, CDR2 YFSETQ. This CDR3 is built from 12 residues. J was trimmed by 12 bases and V by 4 bases; bases with no gene match: 10. The chain joins TRBV5-1 to TRBJ2-7, with 7 bases lining up with TRBD2. Sample: PBMCs or a T cell subset sorted from them (not recorded which). The clonotype comes from a man between 18 and 29 years old who had mild COVID-19 (a few samples of this study predate the infection). Cell type and time point are not known. The CDR3: CASSTLSGTTYF. The DNA of the CDR3 is TGCGCCAGCAGCACACTCAGTGGGACTACGTACTTC.